This TCR beta chain was identified in a study of blood T cell repertoires in COVID-19. Study summary: PBMCs, B-cell-depleted T cells, or T cells provided the cDNA or gDNA that made up the material.

As handled by the study authors: Estimates of nucleated cell counts were drawn from the amplification of reference gene primers. Profiling relied on immunoSEQ multiplex PCR, and the TCRdb table lists in-frame clones only, not all of them. From that table come the V and J calls and clone size; the DNA was used to work out D and trimming. The repertoire includes around 56,000 clones, 80% of them detected once, and 7.2% sits in the top ten. With 5 bases removed from V and 3 bases from J, the gap between germline ends came to 14 bases. CDR3 length: 16 amino acids. Germline CDR1 is KGHSH and CDR2 is LQKENI.

This sequence joins TRBV18 and TRBJ1-6, with D perhaps TRBD1 (6 bases). Source material: peripheral blood. The clonotype was recovered from a man aged 55 to 70 with acute or convalescent COVID-19. The CDR3 DNA reads TGTGCCAGCTCAAATACAGGGACCTTCTATAATTCACCCCTCCACTTT. The encoded protein is CASSNTGTFYNSPLHF.